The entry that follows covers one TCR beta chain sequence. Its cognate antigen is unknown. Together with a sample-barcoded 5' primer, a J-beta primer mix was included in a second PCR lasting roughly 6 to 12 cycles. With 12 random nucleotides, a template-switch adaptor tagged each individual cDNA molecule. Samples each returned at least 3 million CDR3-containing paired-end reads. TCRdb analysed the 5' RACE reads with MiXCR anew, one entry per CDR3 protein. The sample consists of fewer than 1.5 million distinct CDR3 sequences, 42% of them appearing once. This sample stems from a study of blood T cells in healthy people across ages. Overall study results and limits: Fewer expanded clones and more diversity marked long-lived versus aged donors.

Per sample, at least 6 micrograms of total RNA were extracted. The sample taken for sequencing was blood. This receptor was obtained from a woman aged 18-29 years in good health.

The CDR3 loop reads CSVAETDSNQPQHF. DNA for the CDR3: TGCAGCGTTGCCGAAACGGATAGCAATCAGCCCCAGCATTTT. J is TRBJ1-5 and V is TRBV29-1, with D unresolved. Germline assignment: CDR1 SQVTM and CDR2 ANQGSEA. The CDR3 has 14 residues. V lost 4 bases, J lost 0 bases, and 10 bases lay in between.